Following are 14 T cell receptor beta chains from one sample sequenced in a study of molecular identifiers for immune sequencing clone quantification. TCRdb processed the PCR reads anew with MiXCR; each CDR3 protein has one entry. The sample records over 600,000 distinct CDR3 sequences, about 20% being singletons. Source material: naive CD8+ T cells from blood, with Jurkat cell RNA spiked in. The subset was: FACS-sorted CD8+CD4-CCR7+CD45RA+ naive T cells. These receptors originate from a human donor in good health. Some libraries in this study had Jurkat cell RNA spiked in.

Ten or more counts support this clonotype. The rearrangement uses TRBV20-1 and TRBJ2-2, with a tentative D call TRBD2 (6 bases). Germline V CDR1 and CDR2: DFQATT, SNEGSKA (reference sequence). The CDR3 spans 14 residues. Trimming removed 5 bases at V and 4 bases at J, with 14 bases between. In nucleotides, the CDR3 is TGCAGTGCTCGCCCGACTAGTATCACCGGGGAGCTGTTTTTT. It is translated as CSARPTSITGELFF.

This clonotype was observed at least ten times. The rearrangement links TRBV6-2 or TRBV6-3 to TRBJ1-1, with D unresolved. This CDR3 comprises 16 residues. Germline assignment: CDR1 MNHEY and CDR2 SVGEGT. V was trimmed by 6 bases and J by 0 bases, leaving 17 bases between them. CDR3 protein: CASSMAIQRVNTEAFF. In DNA form, the CDR3 reads TGTGCCAGCAGCATGGCCATCCAGAGGGTGAACACTGAAGCTTTCTTT.

This clonotype was detected many times. The V and J genes are TRBV29-1 and TRBJ1-1, with 9 bases that match TRBD1. V gave up 8 bases and J gave up 2 bases; unmatched junction bases: 9. CDR3 length: 14 residues. CDR1 is SQVTM and CDR2 is ANQGSEA in the germline V gene. CDR3 bases: TGCAGCATTACACAGGGGGCCACAAACACTGAAGCTTTCTTT. It translates to CSITQGATNTEAFF.

The table lists this clonotype with many counts. The chain couples TRBV9 to TRBJ2-3; 13 nucleotides align to TRBD2. V shed 4 bases, J shed 6 bases, and the junction held 8 bases outside the gene matches. Germline CDR1 SGDLS, CDR2 YYNGEE. The CDR3 has 16 amino acids. Here the CDR3 reads CASSSRTSGSWDTQYF. The CDR3 coding sequence is TGTGCCAGCAGCTCCAGGACTAGCGGGAGTTGGGATACGCAGTATTTT. The complete variable domain, with remaining parts taken from reference TRBV9 and TRBJ2-3, reads DSGVTQTPKHLITATGQRVTLRCSPRSGDLSVYWYQQSLDQGLQFLIQYYNGEERAKGNILERFSAQQFPDLHSELNLSSLELGDSALYFCASSSRTSGSWDTQYFGPGTRLTVL.

This clonotype was seen a handful of times. The V and J genes are TRBV4-1 and TRBJ2-2; the D gene is possibly TRBD2 (5 bases). V lost 1 base and J 6 bases, leaving 21 bases between the germline ends. The CDR3 consists of 18 residues. Germline V gene data show CDR1 as MGHRA and CDR2 as YSYEKL. The CDR3 spells CASSQGFRSGKTPGELFF. As DNA, the CDR3 is TGCGCCAGCAGCCAAGGATTCCGGTCGGGAAAAACCCCCGGGGAGCTGTTTTTT.

The genes are TRBV23-1 and TRBJ1-2; D is perhaps TRBD1 (5 bases). TRBV23-1 is marked as an open reading frame, function uncertain. V lost 4 bases and J lost 3, with 12 bases in between. The CDR3 is 14 amino acids. The CDR3 loop is CASSPWDGHYGYTF. In DNA, the CDR3 is TGCGCCAGCAGTCCCTGGGACGGACACTATGGCTACACCTTC.

A remark on this clonotype: Possible read error: a much larger clone is one base away. The chain carries TRBV24-1 and TRBJ1-5; D remains unclear. The CDR3 has 14 amino acids. The germline gives CDR1 KGHDR, CDR2 SFDVKD. CDR3 amino acids: CATSDLTSNQPRHF. CDR3 in DNA: TGTGCCACCAGTGATTTAACCAGCAATCAGCCCCGGCATTTT.

Concerning this clonotype: Being one base from a much bigger clone, this may be a read error. V gene TRBV12-5 combines with J gene TRBJ2-5; a weak D match, TRBD2 (5 bases). Trimming stripped 5 bases from V and 5 bases from J, with 18 bases between. Germline V lookup: CDR1 LGHNT, CDR2 FRNRAP. CDR3 length: 15 residues. The CDR3 region is CASGLLDGIRETQYF. The CDR3 DNA reads TGTGCTAGTGGTCTTCTCGACGGGATCCGTGAGACCCAGTACTTC.

This clonotype appeared many times. The chain uses TRBV6-5 and TRBJ1-1; the D is unclear. The V end was cut by 6 bases, the J end by 1 base, with 9 bases between. The germline V gene has CDR1 MNHEY and CDR2 SVGAGI. CDR3 length: 13 amino acids. The CDR3 bases are TGTGCCAGCAGGAATGGGGAGAACACTGAAGCTTTCTTT. This encodes CASRNGENTEAFF.

This clonotype has a handful of counts. J is TRBJ1-2 and V is TRBV28; D not resolved. The CDR3 extends over 13 amino acids. Trimming pared 5 bases from V and 7 bases from J, leaving 14 bases between. Per germline, CDR1 MDHEN and CDR2 SYDVKM. The CDR3 protein is CASSAPPRAGYTF. In nucleotides, the CDR3 is TGTGCCAGCAGTGCCCCCCCCCGGGCTGGCTACACCTTC.

Of note for this clonotype: A single base separates this from a much larger clone, so it may be a read error. The chain combines TRBV13 with TRBJ1-1, with 8 nucleotides matching TRBD1. This CDR3 spans 15 amino acids. Germline V gives CDR1 PRHDT, CDR2 FYEKMQ (reference sequence). Unmatched junction bases numbered 9, after V lost 4 bases and J lost 5 bases. In DNA form, the CDR3 reads TGTGCCAGCAGCTCGCACGGACAGGGTGAAACTGAAGCTTTCTTT. It yields the protein CASSSHGQGETEAFF. Full variable domain (missing parts from reference TRBV13 and TRBJ1-1): AAGVIQSPRHLIKEKRETATLKCYPIPRHDTVYWYQQGPGQDPQFLISFYEKMQSDKGSIPDRFSAQQFSDYHSELNMSSLELGDSALYFCASSSHGQGETEAFFGQGTRLTVV.

This clonotype was found many times. The gene calls are TRBV7-9 and TRBJ2-7, with TRBD1 matching over 9 bases. Germline V gives CDR1 SEHNR, CDR2 FQNEAQ (reference sequence). The V segment lost 4 bases and the J segment 0 bases; nucleotides outside the gene matches: 10. CDR3 length: 17 amino acids. The CDR3 here is CASSSRVGQGDSYEQYF. The DNA for the CDR3 is TGTGCCAGCAGCTCGCGCGTGGGACAGGGCGACTCCTACGAGCAGTACTTC.

V is TRBV27 and J is TRBJ2-5; D not resolved. The CDR3 extends over 15 amino acids. Germline values: CDR1 MNHEY, CDR2 SMNVEV (reference sequence). V gave up 4 bases and J gave up 4 bases, with 16 bases separating them. The CDR3 nucleotides are TGTGCCAGCAGTTCCAAGGGTCTTTGGGTAGAGACCCAGTACTTC. Protein product: CASSSKGLWVETQYF.

As concerns this clonotype: This may arise from a read error, as a much more abundant clone is one base away. The chain has TRBV23-1 and TRBJ2-6; 8 bases align to TRBD1. TRBV23-1 is known as an ORF, though its function is uncertain. The CDR3 is made up of 19 amino acids. The DNA for the CDR3 is TGCGCCAGCAGTCAGGGAACCGGGACAGGCCCCTCTGGGGTCAACGTCCTGACTTTC. It yields the protein CASSQGTGTGPSGVNVLTF.